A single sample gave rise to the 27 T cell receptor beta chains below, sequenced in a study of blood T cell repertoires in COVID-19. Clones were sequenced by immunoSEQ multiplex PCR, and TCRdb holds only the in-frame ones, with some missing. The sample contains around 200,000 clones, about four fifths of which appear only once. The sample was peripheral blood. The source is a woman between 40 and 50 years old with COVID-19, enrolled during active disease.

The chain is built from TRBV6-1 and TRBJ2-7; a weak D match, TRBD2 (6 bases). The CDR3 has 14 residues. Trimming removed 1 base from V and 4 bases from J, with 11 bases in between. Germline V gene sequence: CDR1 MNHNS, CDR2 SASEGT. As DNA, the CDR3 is TGTGCCAGCAGTGAAGAGGGGCGGGGATACGAGCAGTACTTC. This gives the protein CASSEEGRGYEQYF.

In DNA, the CDR3 is TGTGCCACCACCGGGACAGGGTTCAATGAGCAGTTCTTC. Amino acid sequence: CATTGTGFNEQFF. The chain is built from TRBV27 and TRBJ2-1; TRBD1 matches at 9 bases. Germline V CDR1 and CDR2: MNHEY, SMNVEV (reference sequence). The CDR3 length is 13 residues. V shed 10 bases and J 6 bases; nucleotides not matched to a gene: 7.

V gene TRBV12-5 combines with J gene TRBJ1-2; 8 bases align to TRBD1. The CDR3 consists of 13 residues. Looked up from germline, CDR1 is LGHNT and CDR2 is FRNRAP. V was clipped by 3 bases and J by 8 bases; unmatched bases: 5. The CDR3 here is CASGFGQGGGYTF. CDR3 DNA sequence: TGTGCTAGTGGTTTCGGACAGGGCGGAGGCTACACCTTC.

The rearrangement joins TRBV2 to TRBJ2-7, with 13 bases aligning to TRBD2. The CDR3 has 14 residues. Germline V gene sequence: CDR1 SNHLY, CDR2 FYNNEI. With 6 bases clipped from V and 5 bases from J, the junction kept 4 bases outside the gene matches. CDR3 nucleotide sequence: TGTGCCAGCAGGGGGACTAGCGGGGACCACGAGCAGTACTTC. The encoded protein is CASRGTSGDHEQYF.

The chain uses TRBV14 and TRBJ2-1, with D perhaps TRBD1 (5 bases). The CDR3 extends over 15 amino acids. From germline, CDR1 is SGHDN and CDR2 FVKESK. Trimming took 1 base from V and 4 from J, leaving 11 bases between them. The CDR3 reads CASSQVRQPYNEQFF. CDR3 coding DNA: TGTGCCAGCAGCCAAGTTAGACAGCCATACAATGAGCAGTTCTTC.

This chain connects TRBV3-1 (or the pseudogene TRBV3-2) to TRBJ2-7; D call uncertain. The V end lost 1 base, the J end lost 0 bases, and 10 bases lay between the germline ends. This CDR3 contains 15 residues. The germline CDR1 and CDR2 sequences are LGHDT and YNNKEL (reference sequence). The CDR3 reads CASSQGPGTSYEQYF. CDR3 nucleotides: TGTGCCAGCAGCCAAGGGCCAGGCACCTCCTACGAGCAGTACTTC.

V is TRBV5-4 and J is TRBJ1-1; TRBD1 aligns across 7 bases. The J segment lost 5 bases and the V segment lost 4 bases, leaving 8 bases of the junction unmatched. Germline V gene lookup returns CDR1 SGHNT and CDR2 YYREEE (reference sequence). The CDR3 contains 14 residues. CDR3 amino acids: CASSRYRGWTEAFF. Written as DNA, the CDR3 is TGTGCCAGCAGCAGGTACAGGGGATGGACTGAAGCTTTCTTT. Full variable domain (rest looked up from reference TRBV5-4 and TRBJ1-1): ETGVTQSPTHLIKTRGQQVTLRCSSQSGHNTVSWYQQALGQGPQFIFQYYREEENGRGNFPPRFSGLQFPNYSSELNVNALELDDSALYLCASSRYRGWTEAFFGQGTRLTVV.

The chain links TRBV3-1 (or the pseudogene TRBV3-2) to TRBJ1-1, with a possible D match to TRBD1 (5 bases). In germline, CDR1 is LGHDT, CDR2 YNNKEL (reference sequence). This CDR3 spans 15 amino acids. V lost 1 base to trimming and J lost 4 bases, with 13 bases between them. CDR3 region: CASSQVAGSRTEAFF. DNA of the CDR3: TGTGCCAGCAGCCAAGTCGCAGGGTCACGCACTGAAGCTTTCTTT.

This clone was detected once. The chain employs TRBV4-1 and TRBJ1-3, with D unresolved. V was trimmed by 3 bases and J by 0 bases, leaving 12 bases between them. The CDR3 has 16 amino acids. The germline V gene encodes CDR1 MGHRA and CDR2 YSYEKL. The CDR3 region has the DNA TGCGCCAGCAGCCAGACGGAGGTCTTCTCTGGAAACACCATATATTTT. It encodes CASSQTEVFSGNTIYF.

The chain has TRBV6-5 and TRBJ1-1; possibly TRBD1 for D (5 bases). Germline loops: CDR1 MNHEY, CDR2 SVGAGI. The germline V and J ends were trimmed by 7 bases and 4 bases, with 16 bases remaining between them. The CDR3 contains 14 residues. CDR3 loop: CASTPAGGSTEAFF. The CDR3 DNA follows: TGTGCCAGCACCCCCGCGGGGGGGAGCACTGAAGCTTTCTTT.

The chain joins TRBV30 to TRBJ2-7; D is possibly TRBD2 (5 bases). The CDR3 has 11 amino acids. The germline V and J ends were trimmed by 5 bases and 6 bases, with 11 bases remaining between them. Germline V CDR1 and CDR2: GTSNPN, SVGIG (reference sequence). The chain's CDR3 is CAWGAGGEQYF. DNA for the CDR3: TGTGCCTGGGGAGCAGGAGGCGAGCAGTACTTC.

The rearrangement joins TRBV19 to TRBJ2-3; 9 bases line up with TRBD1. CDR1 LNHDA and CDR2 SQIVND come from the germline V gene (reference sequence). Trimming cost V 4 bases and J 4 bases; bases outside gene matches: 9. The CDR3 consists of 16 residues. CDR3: CASSNQQGARADTQYF. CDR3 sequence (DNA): TGTGCCAGTAGTAATCAACAGGGGGCAAGGGCAGATACGCAGTATTTT.

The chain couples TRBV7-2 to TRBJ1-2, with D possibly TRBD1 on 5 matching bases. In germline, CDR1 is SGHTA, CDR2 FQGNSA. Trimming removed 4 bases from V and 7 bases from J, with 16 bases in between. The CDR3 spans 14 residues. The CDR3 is CASSSFREEGGYTF. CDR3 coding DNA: TGTGCCAGCAGCTCCTTCAGGGAAGAAGGTGGCTACACCTTC.

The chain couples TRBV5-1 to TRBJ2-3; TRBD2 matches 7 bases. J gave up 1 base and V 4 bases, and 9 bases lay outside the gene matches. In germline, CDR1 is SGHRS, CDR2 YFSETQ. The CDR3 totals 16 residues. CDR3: CASSPDAGVGTDTQYF. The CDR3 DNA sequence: TGCGCCAGCAGCCCGGACGCGGGAGTGGGCACAGATACGCAGTATTTT.

The CDR3: CASALTASGEKLFF. In DNA form, the CDR3 reads TGTGCCAGCGCGTTGACAGCCTCAGGTGAAAAACTGTTTTTT. V gene TRBV10-3 combines with J gene TRBJ1-4, with D maybe TRBD1 (5 bases). CDR3 length: 14 residues. The germline V gene encodes CDR1 ENHRY and CDR2 SYGVKD. V was cut by 10 bases and J by 7 bases, with 19 bases left in between.

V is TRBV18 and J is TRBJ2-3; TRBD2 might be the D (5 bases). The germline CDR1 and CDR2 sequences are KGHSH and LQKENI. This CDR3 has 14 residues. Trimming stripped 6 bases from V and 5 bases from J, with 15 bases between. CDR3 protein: CASSRRDQQDTQYF. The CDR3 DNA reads TGTGCCAGCTCTCGCCGGGATCAACAAGATACGCAGTATTTT.

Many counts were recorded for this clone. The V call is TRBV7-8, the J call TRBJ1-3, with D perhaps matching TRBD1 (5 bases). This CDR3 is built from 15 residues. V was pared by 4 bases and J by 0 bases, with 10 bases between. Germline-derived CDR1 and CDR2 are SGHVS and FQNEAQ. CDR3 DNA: TGTGCCAGCAGCTGGCGAAGGGGCTCTGGAAACACCATATATTTT. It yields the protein CASSWRRGSGNTIYF.

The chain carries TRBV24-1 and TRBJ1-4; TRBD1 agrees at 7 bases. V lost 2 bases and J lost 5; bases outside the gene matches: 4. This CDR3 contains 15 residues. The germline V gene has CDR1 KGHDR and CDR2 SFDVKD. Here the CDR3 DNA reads TGTGCCACCAGTGATTCAGGGGGATTCAATGAAAAACTGTTTTTT. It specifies CATSDSGGFNEKLFF.

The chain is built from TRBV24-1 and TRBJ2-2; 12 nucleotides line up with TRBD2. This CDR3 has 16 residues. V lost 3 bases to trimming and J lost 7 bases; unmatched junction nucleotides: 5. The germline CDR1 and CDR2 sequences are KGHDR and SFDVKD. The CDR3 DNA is TGTGCCACCAGTGATCCGACTAGCGGGGGCGGCGGGGAGCTGTTTTTT. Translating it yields CATSDPTSGGGGELFF.

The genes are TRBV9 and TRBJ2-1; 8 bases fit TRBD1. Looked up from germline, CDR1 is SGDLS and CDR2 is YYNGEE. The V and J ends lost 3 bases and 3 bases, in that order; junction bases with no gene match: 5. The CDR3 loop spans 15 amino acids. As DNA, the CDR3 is TGTGCCAGCAGCGCCTCGGGACAGGACTACAATGAGCAGTTCTTC. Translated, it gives CASSASGQDYNEQFF.

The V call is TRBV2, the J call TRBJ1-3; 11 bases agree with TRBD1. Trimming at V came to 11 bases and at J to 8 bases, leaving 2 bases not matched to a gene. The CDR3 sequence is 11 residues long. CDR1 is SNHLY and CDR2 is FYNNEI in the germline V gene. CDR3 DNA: TGTGCCGGACAGGGGGCGGACACCATATATTTT. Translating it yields CAGQGADTIYF.

This chain's CDR3 is CASTPGTASYEQYF. The DNA for the CDR3 is TGTGCCAGCACCCCCGGGACAGCCTCCTACGAGCAGTACTTC. V usage is TRBV6-5 and J usage is TRBJ2-7, with 7 bases identical to TRBD1. Germline values: CDR1 MNHEY, CDR2 SVGAGI. V lost 7 bases and J lost 0; bases outside the gene matches: 6. The CDR3 extends over 14 amino acids.

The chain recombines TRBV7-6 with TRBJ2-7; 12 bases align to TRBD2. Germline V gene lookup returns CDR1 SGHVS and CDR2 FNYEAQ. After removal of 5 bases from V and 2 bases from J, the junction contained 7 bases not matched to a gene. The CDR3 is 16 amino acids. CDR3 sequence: CASSLGTSGPPYEQYF. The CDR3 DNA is TGTGCCAGCAGCCTCGGGACTAGCGGGCCCCCCTACGAGCAGTACTTC.

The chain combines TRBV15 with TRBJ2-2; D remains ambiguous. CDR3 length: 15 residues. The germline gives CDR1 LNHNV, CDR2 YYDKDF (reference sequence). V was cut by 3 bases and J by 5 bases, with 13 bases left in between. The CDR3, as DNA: TGTGCCACCAGCAGGTACCTTAGTGATACCGGGGAGCTGTTTTTT. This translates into CATSRYLSDTGELFF.

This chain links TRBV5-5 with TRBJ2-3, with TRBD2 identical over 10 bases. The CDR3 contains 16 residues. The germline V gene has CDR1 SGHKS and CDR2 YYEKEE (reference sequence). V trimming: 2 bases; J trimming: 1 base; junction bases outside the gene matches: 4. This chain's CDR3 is CASSFRGTSGTDTQYF. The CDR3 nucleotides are TGTGCCAGCAGCTTCCGTGGGACTAGCGGCACAGATACGCAGTATTTT.

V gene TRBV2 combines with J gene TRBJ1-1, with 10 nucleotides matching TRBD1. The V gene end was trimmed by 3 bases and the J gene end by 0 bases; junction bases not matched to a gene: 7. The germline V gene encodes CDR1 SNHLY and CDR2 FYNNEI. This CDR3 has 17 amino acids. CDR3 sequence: CASSDQGQGSMNTEAFF. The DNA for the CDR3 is TGTGCCAGCAGTGACCAGGGACAGGGGAGTATGAACACTGAAGCTTTCTTT.

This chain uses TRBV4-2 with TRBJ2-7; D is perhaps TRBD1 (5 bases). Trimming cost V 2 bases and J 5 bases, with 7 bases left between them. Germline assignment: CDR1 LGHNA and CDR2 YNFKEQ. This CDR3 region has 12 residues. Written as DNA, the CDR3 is TGTGCCAGCAGCCAACAGGGTAACGAGCAGTACTTC. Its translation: CASSQQGNEQYF.